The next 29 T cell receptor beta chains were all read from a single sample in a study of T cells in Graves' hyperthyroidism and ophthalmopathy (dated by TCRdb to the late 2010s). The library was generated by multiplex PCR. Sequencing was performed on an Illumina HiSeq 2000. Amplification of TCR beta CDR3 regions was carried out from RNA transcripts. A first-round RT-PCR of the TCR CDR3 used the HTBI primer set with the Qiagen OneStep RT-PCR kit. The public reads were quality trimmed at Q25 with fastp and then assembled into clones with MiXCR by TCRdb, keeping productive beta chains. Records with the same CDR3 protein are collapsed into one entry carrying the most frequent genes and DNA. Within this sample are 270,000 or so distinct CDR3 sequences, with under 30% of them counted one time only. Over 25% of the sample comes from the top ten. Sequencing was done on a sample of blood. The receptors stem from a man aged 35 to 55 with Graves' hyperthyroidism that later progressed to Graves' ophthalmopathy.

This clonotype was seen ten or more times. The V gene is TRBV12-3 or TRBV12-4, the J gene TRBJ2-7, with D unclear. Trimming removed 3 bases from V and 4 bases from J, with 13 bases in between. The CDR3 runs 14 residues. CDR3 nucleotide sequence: TGTGCCAGCAGTTTGTCCCGTACCCGGTACGAGCAGTACTTC. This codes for CASSLSRTRYEQYF.

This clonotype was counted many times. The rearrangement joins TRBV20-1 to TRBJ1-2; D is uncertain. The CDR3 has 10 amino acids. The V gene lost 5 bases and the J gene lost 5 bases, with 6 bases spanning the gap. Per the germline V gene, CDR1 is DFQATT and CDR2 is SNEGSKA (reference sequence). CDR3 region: CSADSYGYTF. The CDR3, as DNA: TGCAGTGCTGACTCTTATGGCTACACCTTC.

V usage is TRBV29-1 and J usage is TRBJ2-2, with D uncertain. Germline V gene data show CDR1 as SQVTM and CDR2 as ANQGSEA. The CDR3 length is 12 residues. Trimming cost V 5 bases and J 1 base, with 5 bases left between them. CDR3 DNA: TGCAGCGTTCGAAGGAACACCGGGGAGCTGTTTTTT. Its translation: CSVRRNTGELFF.

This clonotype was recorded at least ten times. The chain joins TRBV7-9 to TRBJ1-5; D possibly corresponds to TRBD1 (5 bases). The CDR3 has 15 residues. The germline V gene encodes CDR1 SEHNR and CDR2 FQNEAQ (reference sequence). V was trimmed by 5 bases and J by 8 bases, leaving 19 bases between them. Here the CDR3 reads CASSLGGGPGEPQHF. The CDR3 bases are TGTGCCAGCAGCCTCGGGGGGGGACCTGGGGAGCCCCAGCATTTT.

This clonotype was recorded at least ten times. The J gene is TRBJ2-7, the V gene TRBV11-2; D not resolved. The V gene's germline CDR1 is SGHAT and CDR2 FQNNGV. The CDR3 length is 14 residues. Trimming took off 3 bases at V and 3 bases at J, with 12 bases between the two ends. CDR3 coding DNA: TGTGCCAGCAGCTTCACTTTTACCCGCTACGAGCAGTACTTC. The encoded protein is CASSFTFTRYEQYF.

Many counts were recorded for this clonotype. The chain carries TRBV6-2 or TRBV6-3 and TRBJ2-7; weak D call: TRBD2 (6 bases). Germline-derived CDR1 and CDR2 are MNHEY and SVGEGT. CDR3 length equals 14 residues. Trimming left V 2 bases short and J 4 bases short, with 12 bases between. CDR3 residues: CASSYAEGSYEQYF. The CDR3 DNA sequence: TGTGCCAGCAGTTACGCGGAGGGTTCATACGAGCAGTACTTC.

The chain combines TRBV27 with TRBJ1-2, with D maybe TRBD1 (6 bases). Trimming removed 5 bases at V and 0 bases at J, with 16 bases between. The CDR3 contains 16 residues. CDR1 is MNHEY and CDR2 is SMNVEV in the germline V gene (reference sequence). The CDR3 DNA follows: TGTGCCAGCAGTCGAATATACAGGGAGGCTAACTATGGCTACACCTTC. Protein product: CASSRIYREANYGYTF.

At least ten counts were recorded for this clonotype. CDR3 loop: CASSRGQTLGVYSNQPQHF. Written as DNA, the CDR3 is TGTGCCAGCAGCCGAGGACAAACACTTGGAGTTTATAGCAATCAGCCCCAGCATTTT. The V gene is TRBV6-6, the J gene TRBJ1-5; D perhaps matches TRBD1 (5 bases). Trimming removed 6 bases from V and 0 bases from J, with 24 bases in between. The CDR3 consists of 19 residues. CDR1 is MNHNY, CDR2 SVGAGI, per germline (reference sequence).

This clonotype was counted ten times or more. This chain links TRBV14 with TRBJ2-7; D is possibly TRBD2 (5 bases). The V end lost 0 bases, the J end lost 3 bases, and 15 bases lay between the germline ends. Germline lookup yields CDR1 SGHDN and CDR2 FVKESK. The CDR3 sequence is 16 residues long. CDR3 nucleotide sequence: TGTGCCAGCAGCCAAGACCTGACTGGAGGCCGCTACGAGCAGTACTTC. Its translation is CASSQDLTGGRYEQYF.

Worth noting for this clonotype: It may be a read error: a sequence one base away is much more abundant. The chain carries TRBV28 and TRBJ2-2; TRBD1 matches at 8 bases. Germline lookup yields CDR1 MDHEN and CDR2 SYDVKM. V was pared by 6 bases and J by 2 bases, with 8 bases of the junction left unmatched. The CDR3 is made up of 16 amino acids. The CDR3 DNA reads TGTGCCAGCAGCCAACCCGGGACAGGAAACACCGGGGAGCTGTTTTTT. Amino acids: CASSQPGTGNTGELFF.

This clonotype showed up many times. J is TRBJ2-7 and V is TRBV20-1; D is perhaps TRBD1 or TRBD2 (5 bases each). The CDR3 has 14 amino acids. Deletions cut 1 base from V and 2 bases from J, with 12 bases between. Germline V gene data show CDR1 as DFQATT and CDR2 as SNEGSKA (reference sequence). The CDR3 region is CSARVWGRAYEQYF. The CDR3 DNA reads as TGCAGTGCTAGAGTTTGGGGGAGAGCCTACGAGCAGTACTTC.

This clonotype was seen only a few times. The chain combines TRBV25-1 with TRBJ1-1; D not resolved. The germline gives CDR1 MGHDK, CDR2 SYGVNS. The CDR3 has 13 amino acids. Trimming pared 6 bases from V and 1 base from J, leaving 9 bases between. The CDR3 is CASRATRNTEAFF. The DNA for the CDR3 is TGTGCCAGCAGGGCAACACGGAACACTGAAGCTTTCTTT.

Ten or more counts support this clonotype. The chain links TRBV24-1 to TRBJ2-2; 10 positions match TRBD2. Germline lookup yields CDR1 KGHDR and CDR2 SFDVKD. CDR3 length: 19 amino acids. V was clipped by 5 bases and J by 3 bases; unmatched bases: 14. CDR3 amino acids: CATSALYGAGGLDTGELFF. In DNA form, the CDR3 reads TGTGCCACCAGTGCACTTTACGGAGCGGGAGGGCTCGACACCGGGGAGCTGTTTTTT.

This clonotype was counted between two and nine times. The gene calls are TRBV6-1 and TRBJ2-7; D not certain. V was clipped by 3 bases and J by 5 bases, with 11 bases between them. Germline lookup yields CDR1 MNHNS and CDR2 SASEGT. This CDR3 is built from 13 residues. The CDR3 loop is CASSDSNGDEQYF. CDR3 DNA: TGTGCCAGCAGTGACAGTAATGGTGACGAGCAGTACTTC.

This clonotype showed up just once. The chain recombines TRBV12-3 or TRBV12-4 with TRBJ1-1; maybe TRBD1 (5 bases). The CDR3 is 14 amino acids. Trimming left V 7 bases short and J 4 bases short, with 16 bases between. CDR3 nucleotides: TGTGCCAGCACTCCTTGGGGGGTGGGCACTGAAGCTTTCTTT. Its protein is CASTPWGVGTEAFF.

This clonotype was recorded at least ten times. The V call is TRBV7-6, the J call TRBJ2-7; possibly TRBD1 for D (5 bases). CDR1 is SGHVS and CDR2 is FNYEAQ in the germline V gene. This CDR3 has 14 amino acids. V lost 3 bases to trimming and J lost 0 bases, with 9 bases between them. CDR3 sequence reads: CASSLVQGSYEQYF. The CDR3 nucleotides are TGTGCCAGCAGCTTGGTCCAGGGCTCCTACGAGCAGTACTTC.

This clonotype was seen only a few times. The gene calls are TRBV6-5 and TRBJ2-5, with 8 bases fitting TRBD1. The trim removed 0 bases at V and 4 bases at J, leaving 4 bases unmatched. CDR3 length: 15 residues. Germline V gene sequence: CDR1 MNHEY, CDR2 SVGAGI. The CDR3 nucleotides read TGTGCCAGCAGTTACTCGGAACAGGGGGGAGAGACCCAGTACTTC. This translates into CASSYSEQGGETQYF.

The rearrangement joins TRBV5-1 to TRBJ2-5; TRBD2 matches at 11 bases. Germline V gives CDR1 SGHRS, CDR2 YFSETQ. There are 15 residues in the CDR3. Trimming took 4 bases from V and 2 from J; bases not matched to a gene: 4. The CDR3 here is CASSNRLAGQETQYF. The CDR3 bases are TGCGCCAGCAGCAATAGACTAGCGGGACAAGAGACCCAGTACTTC.

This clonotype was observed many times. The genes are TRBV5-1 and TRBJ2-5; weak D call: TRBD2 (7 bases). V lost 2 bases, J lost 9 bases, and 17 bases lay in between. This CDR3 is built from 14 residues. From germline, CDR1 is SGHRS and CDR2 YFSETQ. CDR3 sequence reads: CASSFLDSGEAQYF. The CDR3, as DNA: TGCGCCAGCAGCTTTTTGGACAGCGGGGAGGCCCAGTACTTC. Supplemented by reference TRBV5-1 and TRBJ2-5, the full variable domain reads KAGVTQTPRYLIKTRGQQVTLSCSPISGHRSVSWYQQTPGQGLQFLFEYFSETQRNKGNFPGRFSGRQFSNSRSEMNVSTLELGDSALYLCASSFLDSGEAQYFGPGTRLLVL.

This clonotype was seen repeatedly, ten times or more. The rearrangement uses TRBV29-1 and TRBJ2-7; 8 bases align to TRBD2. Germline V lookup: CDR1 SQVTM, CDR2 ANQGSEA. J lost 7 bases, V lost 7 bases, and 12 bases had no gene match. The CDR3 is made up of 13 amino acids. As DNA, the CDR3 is TGCAGCGCCCGGGAGGGGGGGGCGGTTGAGCAGTACTTC. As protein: CSAREGGAVEQYF.

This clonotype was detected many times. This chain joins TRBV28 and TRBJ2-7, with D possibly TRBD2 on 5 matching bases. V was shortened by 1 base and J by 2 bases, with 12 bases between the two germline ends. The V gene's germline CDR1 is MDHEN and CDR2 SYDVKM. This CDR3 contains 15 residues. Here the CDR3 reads CASSLSLGETYEQYF. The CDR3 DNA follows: TGTGCCAGCAGTTTATCCCTCGGGGAAACCTACGAGCAGTACTTC.

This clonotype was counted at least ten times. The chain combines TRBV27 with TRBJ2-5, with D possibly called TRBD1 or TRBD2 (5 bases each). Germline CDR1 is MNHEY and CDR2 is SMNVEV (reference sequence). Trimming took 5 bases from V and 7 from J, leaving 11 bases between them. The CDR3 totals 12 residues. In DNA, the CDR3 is TGTGCCAGCAGTATGGTTGGGGGGACCCAGTACTTC. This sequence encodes CASSMVGGTQYF.

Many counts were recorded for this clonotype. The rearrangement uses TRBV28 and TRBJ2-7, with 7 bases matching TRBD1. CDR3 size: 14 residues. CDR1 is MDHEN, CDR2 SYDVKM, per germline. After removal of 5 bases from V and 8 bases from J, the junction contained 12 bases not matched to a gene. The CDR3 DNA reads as TGTGCCAGCAGTCCTACGGGACAGTGGTCCAAGCAGTACTTC. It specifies CASSPTGQWSKQYF. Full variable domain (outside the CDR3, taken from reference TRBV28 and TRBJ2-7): DVKVTQSSRYLVKRTGEKVFLECVQDMDHENMFWYRQDPGLGLRLIYFSYDVKMKEKGDIPEGYSVSREKKERFSLILESASTNQTSMYLCASSPTGQWSKQYFGPGTRLTVT.

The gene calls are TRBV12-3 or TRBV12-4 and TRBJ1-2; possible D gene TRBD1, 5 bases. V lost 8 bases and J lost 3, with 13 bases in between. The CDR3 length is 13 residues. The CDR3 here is CASEDGADYGYTF. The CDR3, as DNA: TGTGCCAGCGAAGACGGGGCAGACTATGGCTACACCTTC.

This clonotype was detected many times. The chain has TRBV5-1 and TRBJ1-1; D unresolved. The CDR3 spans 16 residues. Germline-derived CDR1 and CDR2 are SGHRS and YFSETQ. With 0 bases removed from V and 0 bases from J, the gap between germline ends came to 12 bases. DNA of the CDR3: TGCGCCAGCAGCTTGGACGTCTCGGGCCTGAACACTGAAGCTTTCTTT. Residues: CASSLDVSGLNTEAFF. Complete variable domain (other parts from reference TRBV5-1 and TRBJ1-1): KAGVTQTPRYLIKTRGQQVTLSCSPISGHRSVSWYQQTPGQGLQFLFEYFSETQRNKGNFPGRFSGRQFSNSRSEMNVSTLELGDSALYLCASSLDVSGLNTEAFFGQGTRLTVV.

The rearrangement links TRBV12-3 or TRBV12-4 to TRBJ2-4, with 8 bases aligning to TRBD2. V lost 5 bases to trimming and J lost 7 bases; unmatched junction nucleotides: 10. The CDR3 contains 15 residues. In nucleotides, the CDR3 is TGTGCCAGCAGTCTCGGACTAGCCCCTGTCAACATTCAGTACTTC. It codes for CASSLGLAPVNIQYF.

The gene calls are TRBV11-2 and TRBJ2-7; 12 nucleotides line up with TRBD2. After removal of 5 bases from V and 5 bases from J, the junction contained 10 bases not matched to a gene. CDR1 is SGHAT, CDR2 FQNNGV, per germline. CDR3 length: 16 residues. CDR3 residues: CASSGPGTSGQDEQYF. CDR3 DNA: TGTGCCAGCAGCGGCCCTGGGACTAGCGGGCAGGACGAGCAGTACTTC.

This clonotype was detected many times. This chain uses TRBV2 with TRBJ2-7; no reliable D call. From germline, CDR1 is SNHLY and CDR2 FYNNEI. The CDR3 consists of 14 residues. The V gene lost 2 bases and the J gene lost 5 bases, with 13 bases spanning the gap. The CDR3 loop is CASSEIGWGNEQYF. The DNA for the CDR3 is TGTGCCAGCAGTGAAATCGGATGGGGTAACGAGCAGTACTTC.

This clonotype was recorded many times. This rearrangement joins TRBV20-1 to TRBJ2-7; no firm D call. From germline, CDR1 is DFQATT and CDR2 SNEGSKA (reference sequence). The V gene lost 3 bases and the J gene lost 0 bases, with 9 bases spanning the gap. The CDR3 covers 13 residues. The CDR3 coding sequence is TGCAGTGCTAGTTTGCGGTACTCCTACGAGCAGTACTTC. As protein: CSASLRYSYEQYF.